Below, 27 T cell receptor beta chains from the same sample are listed, as sequenced in a study of OX40 agonist ivuxolimab in advanced cancers. This table comes from immunoSEQ multiplex PCR, and its TCRdb copy is limited to in-frame clones, with some not included. The sample has around 94,000 clones; approximately 92% are singletons. The specimen comprised CD4+ or CD8+ T cells sorted from blood, sampled in a trial of the OX40 agonist ivuxolimab. Receptors originate from an adult with an advanced solid tumor such as melanoma, head and neck, liver or kidney cancer.

The chain's CDR3 is CASSAGGSTDTQYF. In DNA, the CDR3 is TGTGCCAGCAGTGCCGGGGGTAGCACAGATACGCAGTATTTT. The chain joins TRBV6-5 to TRBJ2-3, with a weak D call TRBD2 (6 bases). This CDR3 contains 14 residues. Trimming took 5 bases from V and 0 from J, leaving 9 bases between them. Germline loops: CDR1 MNHEY, CDR2 SVGAGI.

The rearrangement uses TRBV7-9 and TRBJ2-5; D uncertain. Trimming stripped 7 bases from V and 1 base from J, with 10 bases between. The germline V gene encodes CDR1 SEHNR and CDR2 FQNEAQ (reference sequence). The CDR3 extends over 13 amino acids. CDR3 region: CASNKDPQETQYF. The CDR3 coding sequence is TGTGCCAGCAACAAGGATCCCCAAGAGACCCAGTACTTC.

The V call is TRBV6-5, the J call TRBJ1-1; D remains ambiguous. V shed 5 bases and J shed 4 bases, with 11 bases lying between them. Germline V gene lookup returns CDR1 MNHEY and CDR2 SVGAGI. The CDR3 sequence is 13 residues long. CDR3 bases: TGTGCCAGCAGTCGAACCGGCCTCACTGAAGCTTTCTTT. It encodes CASSRTGLTEAFF.

V usage is TRBV2 and J usage is TRBJ2-4; 9 positions match TRBD2. J gave up 8 bases and V 6 bases, and 8 bases lay outside the gene matches. There are 14 residues in the CDR3. Germline lookup yields CDR1 SNHLY and CDR2 FYNNEI. For the CDR3, the DNA is TGTGCCAGCAGGGCAGCGGGGGGACGGGACATTCAGTACTTC. It translates to CASRAAGGRDIQYF. The variable domain in full, completed from reference TRBV2 and TRBJ2-4, reads EPEVTQTPSHQVTQMGQEVILRCVPISNHLYFYWYRQILGQKVEFLVSFYNNEISEKSEIFDDQFSVERPDGSNFTLKIRSTKLEDSAMYFCASRAAGGRDIQYFGAGTRLSVL.

The V call is TRBV4-1, the J call TRBJ2-7, with TRBD2 matching 7 bases. CDR3 length: 15 amino acids. Germline CDR1 and CDR2: MGHRA and YSYEKL. V shed 2 bases, J shed 3 bases, and the junction held 7 bases outside the gene matches. Written as DNA, the CDR3 is TGCGCCAGCAGCCAACTTTATCTAGCGGACTACGAGCAGTACTTC. This codes for CASSQLYLADYEQYF.

The chain uses TRBV2 and TRBJ2-2; D remains unclear. V shed 7 bases and J shed 7 bases, with 10 bases lying between them. CDR3 length: 12 amino acids. CDR1 and CDR2 from the germline V gene are SNHLY and FYNNEI. CDR3 DNA: TGTGCCAGCAAACCGGTTGTCGGGGAGCTGTTTTTT. Its protein product is CASKPVVGELFF.

This clone was counted once. The V gene is TRBV5-6, the J gene TRBJ2-7; 10 nucleotides agree with TRBD1. The CDR3 is 14 residues long. Losses at the gene ends were 4 bases for V and 2 bases for J; bases not matched to a gene: 3. Germline CDR1 and CDR2: SGHDT and YYEEEE. This chain's CDR3 is CASSAGTGAYEQYF. The CDR3 bases are TGTGCCAGCAGCGCAGGGACAGGGGCCTACGAGCAGTACTTC.

This chain uses TRBV27 with TRBJ2-3, with D maybe TRBD1 (6 bases). The ends were cut back, 6 bases at V and 3 bases at J, with 16 bases in the middle. The CDR3 runs 15 residues. Germline lookup yields CDR1 MNHEY and CDR2 SMNVEV (reference sequence). CDR3 residues: CASRTARGWTDTQYF. Written as DNA, the CDR3 is TGTGCCAGCAGAACAGCTAGGGGGTGGACAGATACGCAGTATTTT.

This clone was counted a single time. The V and J genes are TRBV13 and TRBJ2-7; tentatively, D is TRBD2 (7 bases). Between the trimmed V and J ends, which lost 5 bases and 1 base, there was a span of 15 bases. Looked up from germline, CDR1 is PRHDT and CDR2 is FYEKMQ (reference sequence). The CDR3 sequence is 15 residues long. CDR3 loop: CASSRGRGGSYEQYF. In DNA, the CDR3 is TGTGCCAGCAGCCGGGGCAGGGGAGGGTCCTACGAGCAGTACTTC.

The V and J genes are TRBV29-1 and TRBJ1-2; D is perhaps TRBD1 (5 bases). This CDR3 comprises 12 residues. Deletions cut 2 bases from V and 4 bases from J, with 8 bases between. CDR1 is SQVTM, CDR2 ANQGSEA, per germline. CDR3: CSVERRGYGYTF. In nucleotides, the CDR3 is TGCAGCGTTGAAAGGAGGGGCTATGGCTACACCTTC.

J is TRBJ1-6 and V is TRBV5-6, with D uncertain. With 3 bases removed from V and 4 bases from J, the gap between germline ends came to 14 bases. There are 16 residues in the CDR3. CDR1 is SGHDT, CDR2 YYEEEE, per germline. The CDR3 loop is CASSSGQAAYNSPLHF. CDR3 sequence (DNA): TGTGCCAGCAGCTCAGGCCAGGCAGCTTATAATTCACCCCTCCACTTT.

The CDR3 protein is CASTLYSGNTDTQYF. In nucleotides, the CDR3 is TGTGCCAGCACCTTATATAGCGGAAACACAGATACGCAGTATTTT. This chain connects TRBV27 to TRBJ2-3; D is possibly TRBD2 (6 bases). Germline CDR1 MNHEY, CDR2 SMNVEV (reference sequence). The CDR3 length is 15 residues. Trimming removed 7 bases from V and 2 bases from J, with 16 bases in between.

The chain couples TRBV14 to TRBJ1-1; 8 nucleotides match TRBD1. V gave up 6 bases and J gave up 1 base; unmatched junction bases: 10. CDR1 is SGHDN, CDR2 FVKESK, per germline. The CDR3 loop spans 16 amino acids. The CDR3 nucleotides are TGTGCCAGCAGTTTGGCCAGGGGGCTTTGGAACACTGAAGCTTTCTTT. Protein product: CASSLARGLWNTEAFF.

The chain employs TRBV27 and TRBJ2-1; possibly TRBD2 for D (7 bases). The V gene's germline CDR1 is MNHEY and CDR2 SMNVEV (reference sequence). Trimming removed 3 bases from V and 0 bases from J, with 9 bases in between. The CDR3 contains 15 residues. The CDR3 loop is CASSFRGASYNEQFF. CDR3 nucleotides: TGTGCCAGCAGTTTTCGGGGGGCCTCCTACAATGAGCAGTTCTTC.

As for this clone: The junction shows a germline mismatch at one end, possibly a read error. V is TRBV10-1 and J is TRBJ1-5, with unresolved D. In germline, CDR1 is WNHNN, CDR2 SYGVQD (reference sequence). The CDR3 loop spans 12 amino acids. The chain's CDR3 is CASRSQRTPWRF. The CDR3 region has the DNA TGCGCCAGCAGGTCTCAAAGGACCCCCTGGCGTTTT.

This clone was counted once. This chain joins TRBV27 and TRBJ1-2, with TRBD1 as a possible D gene (6 bases). V was trimmed by 2 bases and J by 10 bases, leaving 17 bases between them. The length of the CDR3 is 14 residues. Per the germline V gene, CDR1 is MNHEY and CDR2 is SMNVEV (reference sequence). CDR3 region: CASSLGLGTTDYTF. The CDR3 DNA sequence: TGTGCCAGCAGTTTAGGTCTTGGGACAACAGACTACACCTTC.

The J gene is TRBJ1-3, the V gene TRBV9, with unresolved D. CDR1 and CDR2 (germline): SGDLS, YYNGEE. CDR3 length: 17 amino acids. V lost 2 bases and J lost 3, with 18 bases in between. The CDR3 bases are TGTGCCAGCAGCGTGGGAGGTGGTGTAGGCGGTGGAAACACCATATATTTT. Residues: CASSVGGGVGGGNTIYF. Filled out from reference TRBV9 and TRBJ1-3, the complete variable domain reads DSGVTQTPKHLITATGQRVTLRCSPRSGDLSVYWYQQSLDQGLQFLIQYYNGEERAKGNILERFSAQQFPDLHSELNLSSLELGDSALYFCASSVGGGVGGGNTIYFGEGSWLTVV.

This clone occurred once. J is TRBJ2-7 and V is TRBV11-2, with 9 bases identical to TRBD1. Germline V lookup: CDR1 SGHAT, CDR2 FQNNGV. The CDR3 totals 15 residues. With 3 bases clipped from V and 0 bases from J, the junction kept 3 bases outside the gene matches. CDR3: CASSFGQGYSYEQYF. CDR3 in DNA: TGTGCCAGCAGCTTTGGACAGGGGTACTCCTACGAGCAGTACTTC.

DNA of the CDR3: TGTGCCAGCAGCAACGGGGCTGGTGTACCCCAGCATTTT. Its protein is CASSNGAGVPQHF. The V gene is TRBV6-5, the J gene TRBJ1-5; possibly TRBD1 for D (5 bases). V was cut by 6 bases and J by 10 bases, with 16 bases left in between. Germline CDR1 reads MNHEY; CDR2 reads SVGAGI. CDR3 length equals 13 residues.

V gene TRBV27 combines with J gene TRBJ2-7; D is undetermined. Trimming left V 8 bases short and J 1 base short, with 9 bases between. This CDR3 is 12 amino acids long. The germline V gene encodes CDR1 MNHEY and CDR2 SMNVEV (reference sequence). CDR3: CASGGISYEQYF. CDR3 DNA sequence: TGTGCCAGCGGCGGTATTTCCTACGAGCAGTACTTC.

The J gene is TRBJ2-7, the V gene TRBV10-2; D call uncertain. The germline V and J ends were trimmed by 0 bases and 5 bases, with 2 bases remaining between them. The CDR3 runs to 11 residues. Germline lookup yields CDR1 WSHSY and CDR2 SAAADI. CDR3 in amino acids: CASSESHEQYF. For the CDR3, the DNA is TGCGCCAGCAGTGAGTCCCACGAGCAGTACTTC.

The CDR3 reads CASSPGTGTYGYTF. The DNA for the CDR3 is TGTGCCAGCAGCCCCGGCACAGGGACCTATGGCTACACCTTC. J is TRBJ1-2 and V is TRBV6-5, with D possibly being TRBD1 (6 bases). Per the germline V gene, CDR1 is MNHEY and CDR2 is SVGAGI. This CDR3 comprises 14 residues. The V end lost 6 bases, the J end lost 4 bases, and 15 bases lay between the germline ends.

This chain links TRBV5-4 with TRBJ2-1, with D tentatively TRBD1 (6 bases). The CDR3 length is 15 residues. V dropped 5 bases and J dropped 5 bases, with 17 bases sitting between them. CDR1 and CDR2 from the germline V gene are SGHNT and YYREEE (reference sequence). CDR3: CASSPDRDTDNEQFF. CDR3 in DNA: TGTGCCAGCAGTCCCGACCGGGACACTGACAATGAGCAGTTCTTC.

The chain has TRBV5-1 and TRBJ1-2; 11 bases line up with TRBD1. Germline trimming cut 4 bases from V and 5 bases from J; bases unmatched to any gene: 7. From germline, CDR1 is SGHRS and CDR2 YFSETQ. The CDR3 extends over 15 amino acids. The CDR3 nucleotides read TGCGCCAGCAGCGCCGGGACAGGGGGTGGGTATGGCTACACCTTC. Protein: CASSAGTGGGYGYTF.

The chain joins TRBV28 to TRBJ2-1, with D unclear. CDR3 length equals 18 residues. The V gene's germline CDR1 is MDHEN and CDR2 SYDVKM. V was pared by 0 bases and J by 6 bases, with 21 bases between. The CDR3 region is CASSLWGKNGSPSNEQFF. For the CDR3, the DNA is TGTGCCAGCAGTTTATGGGGGAAAAACGGTTCCCCCTCCAATGAGCAGTTCTTC.

There are a few counts of this clone. The chain links TRBV2 to TRBJ1-2, with 9 bases fitting TRBD1. Looked up from germline, CDR1 is SNHLY and CDR2 is FYNNEI. With 5 bases clipped from V and 5 bases from J, the junction kept 3 bases outside the gene matches. The CDR3 contains 13 residues. The CDR3 sequence is CASSSGQGYGYTF. For the CDR3, the DNA is TGTGCCAGCAGTTCCGGACAGGGGTATGGCTACACCTTC.

This clone has just one count. The chain uses TRBV27 and TRBJ2-1; 10 bases are a match to TRBD2. The ends lost 7 bases at V and 8 bases at J; junction bases unmatched: 20. Per germline, CDR1 MNHEY and CDR2 SMNVEV (reference sequence). The CDR3 has 18 residues. The CDR3 here is CASIKPSAGGRGSDEQFF. CDR3 bases: TGTGCCAGCATCAAACCCTCAGCGGGGGGGCGTGGTAGCGATGAGCAGTTCTTC.